This T cell receptor beta chain was profiled in a study of T-cell reconstitution after alpha-beta-depleted transplantation in children. Unique molecular identifiers were incorporated when the TCRbeta library was constructed. TCRdb analysed the PCR reads with MiXCR anew, one entry per CDR3 protein. The table shows about 240,000 distinct CDR3 sequences, with 12% occurring only once. In this sample, this clonotype turned up many times. Trimming took off 0 bases at V and 3 bases at J, with 11 bases between the two ends. Per germline, CDR1 MNHNS and CDR2 SASEGT. The CDR3 extends over 15 amino acids. The source was PBMCs from the stem cell graft donor, collected from the stem cell graft. This sequence originates from a human donor who donated a stem cell graft to a child with acute lymphoblastic leukemia. J is TRBJ1-2 and V is TRBV6-1; no firm D call. The CDR3 nucleotides are TGTGCCAGCAGTGAAGCGGTTTTAAGGGACTATGGCTACACCTTC. Encoded protein: CASSEAVLRDYGYTF.